Listed here are 19 T cell receptor beta chains from one sample, sequenced in a study of cytomegalovirus exposure and HLA in healthy donors. Vbeta (60) and Jbeta (13) primers were used in the PCR. Measured with immunoSEQ multiplex PCR; TCRdb has only the in-frame clones, and not every one. This sample has approximately 190,000 clones; around 78% occur once, and the top ten carry over 12%. Material for sequencing was PBMCs. The receptors derive from a woman in her 30s in good health and CMV-seropositive.

The chain is built from TRBV7-9 and TRBJ2-1; 14 bases align to TRBD2. This CDR3 contains 16 residues. The V segment lost 8 bases and the J segment 1 base; nucleotides outside the gene matches: 4. Germline V gene sequence: CDR1 SEHNR, CDR2 FQNEAQ (reference sequence). CDR3 sequence (DNA): TGTGCCAGCCGGGGGACTAGCGGGGGTTCCTACAATGAGCAGTTCTTC. Protein: CASRGTSGGSYNEQFF. Full variable domain (rest looked up from reference TRBV7-9 and TRBJ2-1): DTGVSQNPRHKITKRGQNVTFRCDPISEHNRLYWYRQTLGQGPEFLTYFQNEAQLEKSRLLSDRFSAERPKGSFSTLEIQRTEQGDSAMYLCASRGTSGGSYNEQFFGPGTRLTVL.

This chain uses TRBV7-9 with TRBJ2-5; 7 bases line up with TRBD2. In germline, CDR1 is SEHNR, CDR2 FQNEAQ (reference sequence). This CDR3 spans 13 amino acids. Trimming at V came to 1 base and at J to 5 bases, leaving 1 base not matched to a gene. The CDR3 region is CASSLVRGETQYF. In nucleotides, the CDR3 is TGTGCCAGCAGCTTAGTGCGGGGGGAGACCCAGTACTTC.

The V and J genes are TRBV7-9 and TRBJ2-1; D is unresolved. Germline CDR1 reads SEHNR; CDR2 reads FQNEAQ (reference sequence). V lost 2 bases and J 9 bases, leaving 17 bases between the germline ends. The CDR3 loop spans 15 amino acids. The CDR3 is CASSLPDWSVGEQFF. CDR3 in DNA: TGTGCCAGCAGCTTACCAGATTGGAGTGTCGGTGAGCAGTTCTTC.

The rearrangement links TRBV7-9 to TRBJ2-3; D remains unclear. Germline CDR1 reads SEHNR; CDR2 reads FQNEAQ (reference sequence). There are 12 residues in the CDR3. Deletions cut 7 bases from V and 2 bases from J, with 7 bases between. Here the CDR3 reads CASTVYTDTQYF. CDR3 nucleotides: TGTGCCAGCACCGTATACACAGATACGCAGTATTTT. The full variable domain, rest sourced from reference TRBV7-9 and TRBJ2-3, is DTGVSQNPRHKITKRGQNVTFRCDPISEHNRLYWYRQTLGQGPEFLTYFQNEAQLEKSRLLSDRFSAERPKGSFSTLEIQRTEQGDSAMYLCASTVYTDTQYFGPGTRLTVL.

The chain is built from TRBV30 and TRBJ2-7, with 8 bases matching TRBD1. Germline-derived CDR1 and CDR2 are GTSNPN and SVGIG (reference sequence). The ends lost 5 bases at V and 1 base at J; junction bases unmatched: 4. This CDR3 has 13 amino acids. The CDR3 coding sequence is TGTGCCTGGCGCCGGACAGGGTCCTACGAGCAGTACTTC. Translating gives CAWRRTGSYEQYF.

This clone has a handful of counts. The rearrangement joins TRBV6-5 to TRBJ2-7; 10 nucleotides line up with TRBD1. CDR1 and CDR2 (germline): MNHEY, SVGAGI. The V gene end was trimmed by 2 bases and the J gene end by 2 bases; junction bases not matched to a gene: 6. The CDR3 is 16 amino acids. CDR3 DNA sequence: TGTGCCAGCAGTTACCTGACAGGGGGCCGAGCCTACGAGCAGTACTTC. Its protein product is CASSYLTGGRAYEQYF.

The chain carries TRBV7-3 and TRBJ2-1, with D perhaps matching TRBD2 (5 bases). The CDR3 totals 13 residues. Germline lookup yields CDR1 SGHTA and CDR2 FQGTGA. V lost 0 bases to trimming and J lost 8 bases, with 8 bases between them. The CDR3, as DNA: TGTGCCAGCAGCTTAACGCTAGCCCATGAGCAGTTCTTC. Translating gives CASSLTLAHEQFF.

The rearrangement links TRBV6-1 to TRBJ2-4; D perhaps matches TRBD2 (5 bases). This CDR3 is built from 14 residues. The V end was cut by 7 bases, the J end by 0 bases, with 10 bases between. Germline loops: CDR1 MNHNS, CDR2 SASEGT. The CDR3 sequence: CASMERIAKNIQYF. The CDR3 DNA follows: TGTGCCAGCATGGAGCGGATAGCCAAAAACATTCAGTACTTC.

This clone was seen more than once but under ten times. Other nucleotide sequences from this sample produce the same CDR3. The chain combines TRBV30 with TRBJ1-1; D is uncertain. The CDR3 is made up of 12 amino acids. Germline assignment: CDR1 GTSNPN and CDR2 SVGIG (reference sequence). V was clipped by 0 bases and J by 3 bases, with 5 bases between them. CDR3 amino acids: CAWSVSDTEAFF. CDR3 in DNA: TGTGCCTGGAGTGTATCTGACACTGAAGCTTTCTTT.

The chain couples TRBV6-1 to TRBJ2-1, with TRBD2 identical over 7 bases. Germline values: CDR1 MNHNS, CDR2 SASEGT. The CDR3 has 12 amino acids. The J segment lost 3 bases and the V segment lost 8 bases, leaving 1 base of the junction unmatched. This chain's CDR3 is CASGRGYNEQFF. The CDR3 nucleotides read TGTGCCAGCGGGAGGGGCTACAATGAGCAGTTCTTC.

The V gene is TRBV4-3, the J gene TRBJ1-2, with D maybe TRBD1 (5 bases). This CDR3 has 15 amino acids. The V gene lost 0 bases and the J gene lost 4 bases, with 12 bases spanning the gap. Germline CDR1 LGHNA, CDR2 YSLEER. For the CDR3, the DNA is TGCGCCAGCAGCCAAGATTGGAGGGGATCCTATGGCTACACCTTC. Residues: CASSQDWRGSYGYTF.

The chain recombines TRBV14 with TRBJ2-1; possibly TRBD2 for D (5 bases). Trimming removed 5 bases from V and 9 bases from J, with 14 bases in between. CDR1 SGHDN and CDR2 FVKESK come from the germline V gene. This CDR3 contains 13 residues. CDR3 nucleotide sequence: TGTGCCAGCAGCTATGGACTCGGGATTGAGCAGTTCTTC. Translation gives CASSYGLGIEQFF.

This clone was seen once. The chain employs TRBV7-9 and TRBJ2-1; D may be TRBD2 (6 bases). Trimming cost V 6 bases and J 6 bases, with 12 bases left between them. The CDR3 has 13 amino acids. Germline V gene sequence: CDR1 SEHNR, CDR2 FQNEAQ (reference sequence). In DNA, the CDR3 is TGTGCCAGCAGTCAGGACTACCTCAATGAGCAGTTCTTC. Protein product: CASSQDYLNEQFF.

The rearrangement joins TRBV4-2 to TRBJ1-2; D is ambiguous. Deletions cut 4 bases from V and 6 bases from J, with 21 bases between. The CDR3 is made up of 16 amino acids. Germline CDR1 LGHNA, CDR2 YNFKEQ. Here the CDR3 reads CASSPLSSGEEHGYTF. CDR3 bases: TGTGCCAGCAGCCCTCTTTCCTCCGGGGAAGAGCATGGCTACACCTTC.

Points on this clone: The same CDR3 also results from other DNA sequences found in this sample. V gene TRBV27 combines with J gene TRBJ2-3; 8 bases align to TRBD2. Losses at the gene ends were 3 bases for V and 1 base for J; bases not matched to a gene: 3. CDR1 MNHEY and CDR2 SMNVEV come from the germline V gene (reference sequence). The length of the CDR3 is 15 residues. The CDR3, as DNA: TGTGCCAGCAGTTTGAGTAGCGGGGGCACAGATACGCAGTATTTT. It encodes CASSLSSGGTDTQYF.

This chain uses TRBV28 with TRBJ2-2; possible D gene TRBD1, 5 bases. The germline V gene encodes CDR1 MDHEN and CDR2 SYDVKM. V was shortened by 6 bases and J by 5 bases, with 16 bases between the two germline ends. The CDR3 has 15 residues. CDR3 sequence: CASSLTGRGTGELFF. DNA for the CDR3: TGTGCCAGCAGCCTAACAGGACGAGGTACCGGGGAGCTGTTTTTT.

This rearrangement joins TRBV9 to TRBJ2-1; 8 bases are a match to TRBD2. Germline assignment: CDR1 SGDLS and CDR2 YYNGEE. The CDR3 consists of 14 residues. J gave up 9 bases and V 5 bases, and 10 bases lay outside the gene matches. CDR3 sequence: CASRGAGGGSEQFF. Here the CDR3 DNA reads TGTGCCAGCAGGGGGGCGGGGGGAGGATCTGAGCAGTTCTTC.

The rearrangement joins TRBV18 to TRBJ2-5; D is perhaps TRBD1 (5 bases). This CDR3 is built from 14 residues. Trimming cost V 2 bases and J 1 base, with 8 bases left between them. CDR1 KGHSH and CDR2 LQKENI come from the germline V gene. This CDR3 is CASSPGRVQETQYF. CDR3 bases: TGTGCCAGCTCACCAGGCAGGGTCCAAGAGACCCAGTACTTC.

V is TRBV10-3 and J is TRBJ2-3, with D hard to call. This CDR3 region has 14 residues. Trimming took 0 bases from V and 0 from J, leaving 4 bases between them. Germline V gives CDR1 ENHRY, CDR2 SYGVKD. CDR3 sequence (DNA): TGTGCCATCAGTGAGTCGTCGAGCACAGATACGCAGTATTTT. Translation gives CAISESSSTDTQYF.